The source of this TCR beta chain is a study of Ad26.COV2.S vaccination and SARS-CoV-2 variants. Across the study: Donor had been placed in the Ad26.COV2.S arm of the COV1001 trial. The study gave Ad26.COV2.S intramuscularly, once or twice 56 days apart. Whole-study findings and limits: Ad26.COV2.S recipients had broader spike-specific TCRs (P = 0.0014).

In the case of this clone: Its antigen remains unidentified.

The method was immunoSEQ multiplex PCR; TCRdb's version includes in-frame clones alone and lacks a portion of them. The table records hundreds of thousands of clones, 75% to 90% of them present only once. Treatment given: roughly 20 received Ad26.COV2.S at low or high dose, single or two shots; roughly 5 received placebo; per-sample allocation not given. On day 63 after the first injection, vaccine and placebo recipients gave samples. Ad26.COV2.S expressed prefusion-stabilized spike from the original Wuhan strain. CDR1 SGHDN and CDR2 FVKESK come from the germline V gene. V lost 4 bases to trimming and J lost 1 base; unmatched junction nucleotides: 2. CDR3 length: 15 amino acids.

The material sequenced was peripheral blood, taken in a trial of Ad26.COV2.S vaccine versus placebo. The TCR comes from a person aged 18-65 years who received the Ad26.COV2.S COVID-19 vaccine or a placebo. This chain uses TRBV14 with TRBJ2-2; 8 nucleotides line up with TRBD1. The CDR3 region has the DNA TGTGCCAGCAGCCGACAGGGGTGGAACACCGGGGAGCTGTTTTTT. It yields the protein CASSRQGWNTGELFF. Looking up the rest from reference TRBV14 and TRBJ2-2 gives the full variable domain: EAGVTQFPSHSVIEKGQTVTLRCDPISGHDNLYWYRRVMGKEIKFLLHFVKESKQDESGMPNNRFLAERTGGTYSTLKVQPAELEDSGVYFCASSRQGWNTGELFFGEGSRLTVL.